This T cell receptor beta chain appears in the sequencing data of a study of shared clonotypes between healthy human individuals. Study-wide points: Estimated clonotype richness was generally higher in naive than memory subsets. Represented genetic and exposure-history diversity was restricted by having few donors.

With respect to this clone: Its antigen is unidentified.

Naivety among CD8 cells was defined by CD45RO negativity and positive CCR7 selection, thereby excluding terminally differentiated effector memory CD45RA+ cells. After removal of 3 bases from V and 4 bases from J, the junction contained 2 bases not matched to a gene. The germline V gene has CDR1 SQVTM and CDR2 ANQGSEA. This CDR3 comprises 12 residues. Only in-frame clones appear in the TCRdb table, and some are missing; sequencing was by immunoSEQ multiplex PCR. The repertoire holds over 800,000 clones, nearly 95% seen once, with around 24% in the top ten. V and J are TRBV29-1 and TRBJ2-7; 8 bases agree with TRBD2. This TCR came from a man aged 30-40 years in good health. The sequencing input was naive CD8+ T cells sorted from blood. As DNA, the CDR3 is TGCAGCGTTGAGACTAGCGTGTACGAGCAGTACTTC. It encodes CSVETSVYEQYF.